The present T cell receptor (beta chain) was sequenced within a study of Graves' ophthalmopathy and Graves' hyperthyroidism. This clonotype showed up many times. Amplifying from RNA transcripts, the study obtained TCR beta CDR3 regions. A first-round RT-PCR used HTBI primers, followed by a second-round multiplex PCR. TCRdb itself ran the multiplex PCR reads through MiXCR, one entry per CDR3 protein. Here the sample spans hundreds of thousands of distinct CDR3 sequences, about 21% being singletons. CDR1 is SGHRS, CDR2 YFSETQ, per germline. The CDR3 has 14 residues. V shed 0 bases and J shed 3 bases, with 9 bases lying between them.

Sequencing used peripheral blood. The origin of this receptor is a woman between 18 and 29 years old with stable Graves' hyperthyroidism. The J gene is TRBJ1-2, the V gene TRBV5-1, with unresolved D. Written as DNA, the CDR3 is TGCGCCAGCAGCTTGGGGGCACACGACTATGGCTACACCTTC. This gives the protein CASSLGAHDYGYTF.